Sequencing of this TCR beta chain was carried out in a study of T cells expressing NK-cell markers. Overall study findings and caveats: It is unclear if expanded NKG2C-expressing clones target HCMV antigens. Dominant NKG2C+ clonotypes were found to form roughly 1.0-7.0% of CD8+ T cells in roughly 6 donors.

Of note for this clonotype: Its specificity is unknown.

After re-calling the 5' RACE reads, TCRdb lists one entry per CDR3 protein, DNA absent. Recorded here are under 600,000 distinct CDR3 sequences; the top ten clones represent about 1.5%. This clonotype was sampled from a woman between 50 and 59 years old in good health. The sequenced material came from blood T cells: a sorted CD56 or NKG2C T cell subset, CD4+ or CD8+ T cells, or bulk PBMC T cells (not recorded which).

The CDR3 sequence is CASSPPGRTNTEAFF. V is TRBV11-2 and J is TRBJ1-1; absent DNA, TCRdb's TRBD1 call cannot be checked. The CDR3 extends over 15 amino acids. CDR1 and CDR2 (germline): SGHAT, FQNNGV.